These 3 T cell receptor beta chains share one sample of origin, sequenced in a study of cytomegalovirus exposure and HLA in healthy donors (TCRdb year 2017). Libraries were prepared through the immunoSEQ multiplex PCR assay. A mixture of 60 forward primers for TCR Vbeta segments and 13 reverse primers for TCR Jbeta segments was used in the multiplex PCR. This is the immuneACCESS table as TCRdb keeps it, with only in-frame sequences that have V and J called. A part of the clones is gone; compared with another copy, unresolved V genes explain less than half, and the rest is unexplained. The table for this sample lists 150,000 to 200,000 clones. Of the sample, roughly 0.83% falls within the top ten clones. Sequences were obtained from PBMCs. The receptors were gathered from a woman younger than 35 in good health and CMV-seropositive.

The V and J genes are TRBV4-1 and TRBJ1-1, with TRBD1 as a possible D gene (6 bases). Germline V lookup: CDR1 MGHRA, CDR2 YSYEKL. The V and J ends lost 5 bases and 0 bases respectively, with 13 bases between them. This CDR3 comprises 15 residues. The CDR3 DNA reads as TGCGCCAGCAGCATATCACAGGGAATGAACACTGAAGCTTTCTTT. It is translated as CASSISQGMNTEAFF.

This sequence joins TRBV5-1 and TRBJ2-5; D not resolved. V dropped 4 bases and J dropped 4 bases, with 11 bases sitting between them. This CDR3 has 13 residues. Germline-derived CDR1 and CDR2 are SGHRS and YFSETQ. The CDR3 DNA follows: TGCGCCAGCAGCCCACTAAGATTAGAGACCCAGTACTTC. Translation gives CASSPLRLETQYF. The full variable domain, rest sourced from reference TRBV5-1 and TRBJ2-5, is KAGVTQTPRYLIKTRGQQVTLSCSPISGHRSVSWYQQTPGQGLQFLFEYFSETQRNKGNFPGRFSGRQFSNSRSEMNVSTLELGDSALYLCASSPLRLETQYFGPGTRLLVL.

This sequence joins TRBV5-1 and TRBJ1-2; the match to TRBD1 covers 10 bases. Germline trimming cut 0 bases from V and 7 bases from J; bases unmatched to any gene: 3. The CDR3 is 14 amino acids. From germline, CDR1 is SGHRS and CDR2 YFSETQ. The CDR3 sequence is CASSLARDRGGYTF. The CDR3 DNA reads as TGCGCCAGCAGCTTGGCCCGGGACAGGGGTGGCTACACCTTC.